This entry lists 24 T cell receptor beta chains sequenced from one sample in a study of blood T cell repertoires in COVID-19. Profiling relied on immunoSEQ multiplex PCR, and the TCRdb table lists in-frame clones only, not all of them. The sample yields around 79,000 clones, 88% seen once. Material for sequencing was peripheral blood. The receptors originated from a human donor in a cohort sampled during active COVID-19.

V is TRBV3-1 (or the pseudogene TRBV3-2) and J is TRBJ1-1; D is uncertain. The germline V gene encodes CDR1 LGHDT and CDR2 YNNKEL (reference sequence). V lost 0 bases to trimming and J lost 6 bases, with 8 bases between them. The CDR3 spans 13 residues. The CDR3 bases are TGTGCCAGCAGCCAAGACAGGATATCTGAAGCTTTCTTT. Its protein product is CASSQDRISEAFF.

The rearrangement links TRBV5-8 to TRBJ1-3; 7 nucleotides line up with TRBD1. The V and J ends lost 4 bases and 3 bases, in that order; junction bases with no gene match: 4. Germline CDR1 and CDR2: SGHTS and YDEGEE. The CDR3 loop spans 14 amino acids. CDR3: CASSGGTVGNTIYF. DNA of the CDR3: TGTGCCAGCAGCGGCGGGACAGTTGGAAACACCATATATTTT. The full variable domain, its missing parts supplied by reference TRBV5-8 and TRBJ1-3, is EAGVTQSPTHLIKTRGQQATLRCSPISGHTSVYWYQQALGLGLQFLLWYDEGEERNRGNFPPRFSGRQFPNYSSELNVNALELEDSALYLCASSGGTVGNTIYFGEGSWLTVV.

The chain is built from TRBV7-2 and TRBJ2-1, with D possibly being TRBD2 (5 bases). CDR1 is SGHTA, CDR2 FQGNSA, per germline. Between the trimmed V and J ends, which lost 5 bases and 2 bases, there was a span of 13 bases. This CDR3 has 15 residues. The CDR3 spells CASSQTGITYNEQFF. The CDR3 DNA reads TGTGCCAGCAGCCAAACCGGGATCACCTACAATGAGCAGTTCTTC.

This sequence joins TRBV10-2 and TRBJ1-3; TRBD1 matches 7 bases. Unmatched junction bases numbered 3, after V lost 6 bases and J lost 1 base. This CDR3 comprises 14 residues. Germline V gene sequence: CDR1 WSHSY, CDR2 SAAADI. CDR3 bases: TGCGCCAGCAGCCAGGGGGAGTCTGGAAACACCATATATTTT. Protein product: CASSQGESGNTIYF.

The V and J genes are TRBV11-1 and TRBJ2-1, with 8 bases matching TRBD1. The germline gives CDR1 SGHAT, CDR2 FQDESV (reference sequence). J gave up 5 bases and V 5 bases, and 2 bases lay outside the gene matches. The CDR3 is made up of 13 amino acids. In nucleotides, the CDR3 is TGTGCCAGCAGCCCGGACAGGGACAATGAGCAGTTCTTC. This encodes CASSPDRDNEQFF.

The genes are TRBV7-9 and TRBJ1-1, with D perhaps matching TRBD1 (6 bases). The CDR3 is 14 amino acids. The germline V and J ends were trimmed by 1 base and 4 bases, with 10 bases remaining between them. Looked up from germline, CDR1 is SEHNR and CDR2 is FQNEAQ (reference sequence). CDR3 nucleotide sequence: TGTGCCAGCAGCTTAGTCGACAGGTTCACTGAAGCTTTCTTT. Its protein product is CASSLVDRFTEAFF.

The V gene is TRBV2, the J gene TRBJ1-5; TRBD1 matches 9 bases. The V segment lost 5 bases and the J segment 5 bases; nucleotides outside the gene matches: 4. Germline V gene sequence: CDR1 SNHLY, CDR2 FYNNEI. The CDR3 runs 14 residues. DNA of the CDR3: TGTGCCAGCAGTTCACAGGGGGCGGATCAGCCCCAGCATTTT. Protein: CASSSQGADQPQHF.

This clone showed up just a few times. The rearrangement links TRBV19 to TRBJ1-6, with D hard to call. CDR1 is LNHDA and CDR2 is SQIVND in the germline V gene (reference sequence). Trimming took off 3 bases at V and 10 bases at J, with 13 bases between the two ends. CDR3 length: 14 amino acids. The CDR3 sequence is CASSMREGRSPLHF. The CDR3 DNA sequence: TGTGCCAGTAGTATGAGGGAAGGGAGGTCACCCCTCCACTTT. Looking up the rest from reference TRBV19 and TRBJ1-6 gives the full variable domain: DGGITQSPKYLFRKEGQNVTLSCEQNLNHDAMYWYRQDPGQGLRLIYYSQIVNDFQKGDIAEGYSVSREKKESFPLTVTSAQKNPTAFYLCASSMREGRSPLHFGNGTRLTVT.

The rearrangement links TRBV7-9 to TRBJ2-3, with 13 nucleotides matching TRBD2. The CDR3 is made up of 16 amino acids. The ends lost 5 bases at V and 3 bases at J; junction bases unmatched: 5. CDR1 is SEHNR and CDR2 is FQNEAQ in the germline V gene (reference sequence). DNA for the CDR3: TGTGCCAGCAGCCCCCGGACTAGCGGGAGAACAGATACGCAGTATTTT. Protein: CASSPRTSGRTDTQYF. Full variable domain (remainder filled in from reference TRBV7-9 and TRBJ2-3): DTGVSQNPRHKITKRGQNVTFRCDPISEHNRLYWYRQTLGQGPEFLTYFQNEAQLEKSRLLSDRFSAERPKGSFSTLEIQRTEQGDSAMYLCASSPRTSGRTDTQYFGPGTRLTVL.

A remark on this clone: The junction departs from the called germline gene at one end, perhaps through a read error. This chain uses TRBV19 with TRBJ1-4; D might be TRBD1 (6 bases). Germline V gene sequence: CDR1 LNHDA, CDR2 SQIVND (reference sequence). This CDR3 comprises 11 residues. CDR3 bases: TGTGCCAGTAGTGGCAGGACAGCGACGGTTTTT. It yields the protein CASSGRTATVF. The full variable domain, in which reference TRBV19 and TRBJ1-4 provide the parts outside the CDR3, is DGGITQSPKYLFRKEGQNVTLSCEQNLNHDAMYWYRQDPGQGLRLIYYSQIVNDFQKGDIAEGYSVSREKKESFPLTVTSAQKNPTAFYLCASSGRTATVFGSGTQLSVL.

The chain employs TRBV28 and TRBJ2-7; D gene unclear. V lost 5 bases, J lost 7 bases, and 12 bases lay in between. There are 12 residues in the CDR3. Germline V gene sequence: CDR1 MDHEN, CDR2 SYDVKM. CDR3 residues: CASSPRVREQYF. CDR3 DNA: TGTGCCAGCAGTCCCCGGGTAAGGGAGCAGTACTTC.

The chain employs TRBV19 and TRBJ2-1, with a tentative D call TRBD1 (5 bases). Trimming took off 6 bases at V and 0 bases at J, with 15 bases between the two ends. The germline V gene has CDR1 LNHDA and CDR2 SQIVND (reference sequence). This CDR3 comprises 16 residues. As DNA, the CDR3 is TGTGCCAGTAGCAGCGACAGTGCGAGCTCCTACAATGAGCAGTTCTTC. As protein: CASSSDSASSYNEQFF.

The CDR3 DNA reads as TGTGCCGCATTACGAGGGGATACGCAGTATTTT. This sequence encodes CAALRGDTQYF. V and J are TRBV21-1 and TRBJ2-3; TRBD2 is taken as the D call from the table, unchecked against the DNA. TRBV21-1 is labeled a pseudogene. This CDR3 is built from 11 residues.

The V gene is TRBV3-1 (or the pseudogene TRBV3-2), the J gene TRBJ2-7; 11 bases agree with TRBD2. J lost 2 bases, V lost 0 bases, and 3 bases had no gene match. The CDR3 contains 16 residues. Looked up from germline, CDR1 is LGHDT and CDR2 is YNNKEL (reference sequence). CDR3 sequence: CASSQDLTSGTYEQYF. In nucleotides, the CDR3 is TGTGCCAGCAGCCAAGATTTGACTAGCGGGACCTACGAGCAGTACTTC.

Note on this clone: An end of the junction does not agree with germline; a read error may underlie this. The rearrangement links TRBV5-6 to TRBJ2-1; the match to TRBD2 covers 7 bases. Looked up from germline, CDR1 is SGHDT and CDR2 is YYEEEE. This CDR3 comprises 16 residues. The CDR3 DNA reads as TGTGCCACCAGCCGGGGGGAGGGCCTCGGCAACAATGAGCAGTTCTTC. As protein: CATSRGEGLGNNEQFF.

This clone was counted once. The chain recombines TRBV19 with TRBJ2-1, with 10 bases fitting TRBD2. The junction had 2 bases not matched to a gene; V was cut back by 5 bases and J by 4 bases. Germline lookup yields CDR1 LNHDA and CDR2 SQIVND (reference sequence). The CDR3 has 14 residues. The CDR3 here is CASSGSGGYNEQFF. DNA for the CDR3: TGTGCCAGTAGTGGTAGCGGGGGGTACAATGAGCAGTTCTTC.

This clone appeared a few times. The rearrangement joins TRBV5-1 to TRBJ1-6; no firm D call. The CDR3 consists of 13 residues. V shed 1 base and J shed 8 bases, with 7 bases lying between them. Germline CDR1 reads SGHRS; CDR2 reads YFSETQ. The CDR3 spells CASSLTADSPLHF. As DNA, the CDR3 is TGCGCCAGCAGCTTGACAGCAGATTCACCCCTCCACTTT.

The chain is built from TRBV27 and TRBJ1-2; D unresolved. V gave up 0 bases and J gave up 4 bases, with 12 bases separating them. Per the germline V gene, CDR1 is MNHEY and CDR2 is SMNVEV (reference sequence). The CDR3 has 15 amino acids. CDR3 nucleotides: TGTGCCAGCAGTTTATCTAAGACATTAGGCTATGGCTACACCTTC. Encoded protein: CASSLSKTLGYGYTF.

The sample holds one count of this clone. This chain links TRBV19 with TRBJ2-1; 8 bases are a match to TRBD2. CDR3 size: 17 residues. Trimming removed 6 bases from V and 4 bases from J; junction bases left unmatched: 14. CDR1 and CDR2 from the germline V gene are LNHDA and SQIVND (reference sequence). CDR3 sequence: CASSLDRMGGGYNEQFF. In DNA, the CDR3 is TGTGCCAGTAGCCTAGACCGTATGGGCGGGGGGTACAATGAGCAGTTCTTC.

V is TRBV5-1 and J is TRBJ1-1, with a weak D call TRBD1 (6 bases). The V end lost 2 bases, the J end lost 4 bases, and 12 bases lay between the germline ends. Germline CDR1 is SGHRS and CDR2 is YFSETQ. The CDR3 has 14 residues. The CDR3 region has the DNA TGCGCCAGCAGCTTTCCAGGGGTCGGCACTGAAGCTTTCTTT. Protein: CASSFPGVGTEAFF.

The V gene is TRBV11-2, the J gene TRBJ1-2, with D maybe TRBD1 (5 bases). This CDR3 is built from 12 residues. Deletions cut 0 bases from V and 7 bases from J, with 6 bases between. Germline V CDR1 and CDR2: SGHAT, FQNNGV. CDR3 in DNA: TGTGCCAGCAGCTTAGAGGGGGGTGGCTACACCTTC. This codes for CASSLEGGGYTF.

CDR3 nucleotides: TGTGCCAGCAGCTCTCGGACCCTACGGGGGAACACCATATATTTT. This codes for CASSSRTLRGNTIYF. The chain carries TRBV12-1 and TRBJ1-3. TRBV12-1 is a recognized pseudogene. This CDR3 has 15 residues.

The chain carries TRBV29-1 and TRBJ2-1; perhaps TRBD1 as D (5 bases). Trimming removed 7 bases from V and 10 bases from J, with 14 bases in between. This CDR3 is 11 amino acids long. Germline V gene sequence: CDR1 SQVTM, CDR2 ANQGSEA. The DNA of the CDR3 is TGCAGCGAGCGAGACAGATCCGAGCAGTTCTTC. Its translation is CSERDRSEQFF.

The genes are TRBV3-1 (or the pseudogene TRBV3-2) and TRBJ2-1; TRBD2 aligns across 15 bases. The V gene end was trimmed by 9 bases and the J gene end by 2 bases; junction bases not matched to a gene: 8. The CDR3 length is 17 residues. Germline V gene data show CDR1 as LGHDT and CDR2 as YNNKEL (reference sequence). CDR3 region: CASAGTSGRKTYNEQFF. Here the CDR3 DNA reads TGTGCCAGTGCCGGGACTAGCGGGAGGAAGACCTACAATGAGCAGTTCTTC.